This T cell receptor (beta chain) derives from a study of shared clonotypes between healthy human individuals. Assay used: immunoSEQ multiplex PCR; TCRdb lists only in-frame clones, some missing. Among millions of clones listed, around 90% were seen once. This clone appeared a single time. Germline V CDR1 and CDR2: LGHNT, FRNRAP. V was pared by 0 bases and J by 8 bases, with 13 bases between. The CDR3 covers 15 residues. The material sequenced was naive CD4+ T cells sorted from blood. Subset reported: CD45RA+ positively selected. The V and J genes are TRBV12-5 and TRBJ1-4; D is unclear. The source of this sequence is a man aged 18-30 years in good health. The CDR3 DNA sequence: TGTGCTAGTGGTTTGGTAAAAGGCCGGCGGGAAAAACTGTTTTTT. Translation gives CASGLVKGRREKLFF.